What follows is one T cell receptor beta chain and its context. Data came from immunoSEQ multiplex PCR; TCRdb stores just in-frame clones and leaves some out. The sample consists of more than 55,000 clones, less than 85% of them appearing once. The data stem from a study of OX40 agonist ivuxolimab in advanced cancers. Looked up from germline, CDR1 is WSHSY and CDR2 is SAAADI. The CDR3 is 13 residues long. Trimming cost V 3 bases and J 3 bases, with 9 bases left between them. The clonotype was recovered from an adult with an advanced solid tumor such as melanoma, head and neck, liver or kidney cancer. The specimen was CD4+ or CD8+ T cells sorted from blood, collected in a trial of the OX40 agonist ivuxolimab. This sequence joins TRBV10-2 and TRBJ2-7, with D hard to call. The CDR3 loop reads CASSDSQFYEQYF. For the CDR3, the DNA is TGCGCCAGCAGTGACTCCCAATTCTACGAGCAGTACTTC.